The 25 T cell receptor beta chains reported below all come from one sample, sequenced in a study of blood T cell repertoires in COVID-19. Here immunoSEQ multiplex PCR was the method, and the copy in TCRdb shows in-frame clones only, minus some. Among about 260,000 clones listed, around nine tenths were seen once. The sample comprised peripheral blood. These receptors all stem from a man aged 40-55 years with active or convalescent COVID-19.

This clone was recorded a few times. The chain couples TRBV7-3 to TRBJ2-1; 9 bases agree with TRBD1. J gave up 4 bases and V 4 bases, and 5 bases lay outside the gene matches. The CDR3 has 15 residues. Germline-derived CDR1 and CDR2 are SGHTA and FQGTGA. CDR3 in DNA: TGTGCCAGCAGCTGGGGACAGGGTGAATACAATGAGCAGTTCTTC. As protein: CASSWGQGEYNEQFF.

The V and J genes are TRBV2 and TRBJ2-3; D possibly corresponds to TRBD2 (5 bases). V was shortened by 6 bases and J by 4 bases, with 14 bases between the two germline ends. The CDR3 length is 14 residues. CDR1 is SNHLY, CDR2 FYNNEI, per germline. The CDR3 region has the DNA TGTGCCAGCAGCGACACTAGATGGGCAGATACGCAGTATTTT. Residues: CASSDTRWADTQYF. The full variable domain, rest sourced from reference TRBV2 and TRBJ2-3, is EPEVTQTPSHQVTQMGQEVILRCVPISNHLYFYWYRQILGQKVEFLVSFYNNEISEKSEIFDDQFSVERPDGSNFTLKIRSTKLEDSAMYFCASSDTRWADTQYFGPGTRLTVL.

This chain links TRBV5-4 with TRBJ2-3, with 10 bases lining up with TRBD2. CDR1 and CDR2 from the germline V gene are SGHNT and YYREEE (reference sequence). The ends lost 4 bases at V and 5 bases at J; junction bases unmatched: 7. CDR3 length: 15 residues. Here the CDR3 reads CASSPSGSPLDTQYF. Written as DNA, the CDR3 is TGTGCCAGCAGCCCTAGCGGGAGTCCGCTAGATACGCAGTATTTT.

The chain links TRBV6-5 to TRBJ1-5; D possibly corresponds to TRBD1 (5 bases). The CDR3 totals 13 residues. Germline V lookup: CDR1 MNHEY, CDR2 SVGAGI. V lost 7 bases and J 5 bases, leaving 12 bases between the germline ends. CDR3 in amino acids: CASKTGGDQPQHF. CDR3 nucleotide sequence: TGTGCCAGCAAAACAGGTGGCGATCAGCCCCAGCATTTT.

As regards this clone: Distinct nucleotide sequences in the sample also encode this CDR3. The rearrangement links TRBV24-1 to TRBJ1-2, with TRBD1 matching over 9 bases. Germline V gives CDR1 KGHDR, CDR2 SFDVKD. The ends lost 4 bases at V and 5 bases at J; junction bases unmatched: 4. This CDR3 is built from 14 residues. CDR3 DNA: TGTGCCACCAGTGACTCGGGACAGGGATATGGCTACACCTTC. The encoded protein is CATSDSGQGYGYTF.

V is TRBV5-4 and J is TRBJ2-7; a weak D match, TRBD1 (7 bases). Trimming removed 3 bases from V and 4 bases from J, with 17 bases in between. The germline CDR1 and CDR2 sequences are SGHNT and YYREEE (reference sequence). There are 15 residues in the CDR3. CDR3 loop: CASSWAEGAGYEQYF. In DNA, the CDR3 is TGTGCCAGCAGCTGGGCAGAGGGGGCGGGGTACGAGCAGTACTTC. The complete variable domain, with remaining parts taken from reference TRBV5-4 and TRBJ2-7, reads ETGVTQSPTHLIKTRGQQVTLRCSSQSGHNTVSWYQQALGQGPQFIFQYYREEENGRGNFPPRFSGLQFPNYSSELNVNALELDDSALYLCASSWAEGAGYEQYFGPGTRLTVT.

The gene calls are TRBV9 and TRBJ2-3; 8 bases align to TRBD2. Germline CDR1 SGDLS, CDR2 YYNGEE. The ends lost 6 bases at V and 1 base at J; junction bases unmatched: 13. The CDR3 is 17 amino acids. The CDR3 nucleotides are TGTGCCAGCAATCCCCACCCATCGGGAGGGGGCACAGATACGCAGTATTTT. Its protein product is CASNPHPSGGGTDTQYF. Full variable domain (rest looked up from reference TRBV9 and TRBJ2-3): DSGVTQTPKHLITATGQRVTLRCSPRSGDLSVYWYQQSLDQGLQFLIQYYNGEERAKGNILERFSAQQFPDLHSELNLSSLELGDSALYFCASNPHPSGGGTDTQYFGPGTRLTVL.

This rearrangement joins TRBV4-1 to TRBJ1-1; a weak D match, TRBD1 (6 bases). Between the trimmed V and J ends, which lost 1 base and 1 base, there was a span of 19 bases. Germline V lookup: CDR1 MGHRA, CDR2 YSYEKL. The CDR3 runs to 18 residues. The CDR3: CASSQVRGGFQRNTEAFF. The DNA for the CDR3 is TGCGCCAGCAGCCAAGTCAGGGGAGGGTTTCAGAGGAACACTGAAGCTTTCTTT.

V usage is TRBV7-2 and J usage is TRBJ1-2, with TRBD1 identical over 7 bases. CDR3 length equals 14 residues. J was trimmed by 4 bases and V by 0 bases; bases with no gene match: 2. CDR1 and CDR2 (germline): SGHTA, FQGNSA. The CDR3 coding sequence is TGTGCCAGCAGCTTAGCCCCAGGGGGCTATGGCTACACCTTC. Protein sequence: CASSLAPGGYGYTF.

The gene calls are TRBV3-1 (or the pseudogene TRBV3-2) and TRBJ2-1; 8 nucleotides match TRBD2. Trimming at V came to 0 bases and at J to 4 bases, leaving 5 bases not matched to a gene. Germline V lookup: CDR1 LGHDT, CDR2 YNNKEL (reference sequence). The length of the CDR3 is 16 residues. As DNA, the CDR3 is TGTGCCAGCAGCCAAGATAGCGGGAACTCTTACAATGAGCAGTTCTTC. Translation: CASSQDSGNSYNEQFF.

The chain has TRBV28 and TRBJ2-7; a weak D match, TRBD1 (6 bases). The germline CDR1 and CDR2 sequences are MDHEN and SYDVKM. The CDR3 length is 13 residues. V dropped 6 bases and J dropped 2 bases, with 11 bases sitting between them. The CDR3 spells CASRPGTTYEQYF. The CDR3 coding sequence is TGTGCCAGCAGGCCCGGGACAACCTACGAGCAGTACTTC.

CDR3 nucleotide sequence: TGTGCCAGCAGCGTAGGAACAGGGTCCTATGGCTACACCTTC. It specifies CASSVGTGSYGYTF. This rearrangement joins TRBV9 to TRBJ1-2, with D perhaps matching TRBD1 (6 bases). The germline V gene has CDR1 SGDLS and CDR2 YYNGEE. V lost 0 bases to trimming and J lost 4 bases, with 10 bases between them. This CDR3 contains 14 residues. Complete variable domain (other parts from reference TRBV9 and TRBJ1-2): DSGVTQTPKHLITATGQRVTLRCSPRSGDLSVYWYQQSLDQGLQFLIQYYNGEERAKGNILERFSAQQFPDLHSELNLSSLELGDSALYFCASSVGTGSYGYTFGSGTRLTVV.

CDR3 nucleotides: TGTGCTAGTGGTTTGGTAGGGGCGAGGACGCAGTATTTT. It codes for CASGLVGARTQYF. The chain joins TRBV12-5 to TRBJ2-3; possible D gene TRBD1, 5 bases. Germline loops: CDR1 LGHNT, CDR2 FRNRAP. V shed 0 bases and J shed 9 bases, with 10 bases lying between them. The CDR3 consists of 13 residues.

This clone occurred a few times. The chain uses TRBV30 and TRBJ1-3; D is unresolved. CDR3 length: 14 amino acids. V was shortened by 4 bases and J by 4 bases, with 14 bases between the two germline ends. In germline, CDR1 is GTSNPN, CDR2 SVGIG (reference sequence). The CDR3 DNA is TGTGCCTGGATCAGGTCGGGATCAGGAAACACCATATATTTT. This translates into CAWIRSGSGNTIYF.

The V and J genes are TRBV9 and TRBJ2-6; 14 nucleotides match TRBD2. This CDR3 has 23 residues. From germline, CDR1 is SGDLS and CDR2 YYNGEE. J lost 0 bases, V lost 5 bases, and 19 bases had no gene match. CDR3 sequence (DNA): TGTGCCAGCAGTAAAGGGAGTTCCGGGACTAGCGGGAGAAGTTTCTCTGGGGCCAACGTCCTGACTTTC. Its translation is CASSKGSSGTSGRSFSGANVLTF.

The chain employs TRBV15 and TRBJ2-3; 11 bases line up with TRBD2. The V gene's germline CDR1 is LNHNV and CDR2 YYDKDF (reference sequence). The V and J ends lost 0 bases and 6 bases, in that order; junction bases with no gene match: 2. CDR3 size: 15 residues. The CDR3 sequence: CATSRDSGGADTQYF. The CDR3 nucleotides are TGTGCCACCAGCAGAGATAGCGGGGGGGCCGATACGCAGTATTTT. Using reference TRBV15 and TRBJ2-3 for the parts outside the CDR3, the full variable domain is DAMVIQNPRYQVTQFGKPVTLSCSQTLNHNVMYWYQQKSSQAPKLLFHYYDKDFNNEADTPDNFQSRRPNTSFCFLDIRSPGLGDTAMYLCATSRDSGGADTQYFGPGTRLTVL.

The chain carries TRBV3-1 (or the pseudogene TRBV3-2) and TRBJ1-5; unclear D gene. V was trimmed by 5 bases and J by 0 bases, leaving 17 bases between them. The CDR3 loop spans 17 amino acids. Germline values: CDR1 LGHDT, CDR2 YNNKEL (reference sequence). CDR3 loop: CASSIGQEVYSNQPQHF. The CDR3 nucleotides read TGTGCCAGCAGCATTGGGCAGGAGGTTTATAGCAATCAGCCCCAGCATTTT.

The chain carries TRBV10-3 and TRBJ2-1; 15 bases agree with TRBD2. Trimming cost V 3 bases and J 8 bases; bases outside gene matches: 8. The CDR3 covers 17 residues. From germline, CDR1 is ENHRY and CDR2 SYGVKD. In DNA, the CDR3 is TGTGCCATCAGTGAAGGACTAGCGGGAGGGCCAGGGTATGAGCAGTTCTTC. Its protein product is CAISEGLAGGPGYEQFF.

The chain carries TRBV7-9 and TRBJ1-1, with 8 nucleotides matching TRBD1. CDR1 SEHNR and CDR2 FQNEAQ come from the germline V gene (reference sequence). V was clipped by 5 bases and J by 4 bases; unmatched bases: 9. This CDR3 has 15 amino acids. CDR3 bases: TGTGCCAGCAGCACGGGACAGGTTAAGACCACTGAAGCTTTCTTT. This translates into CASSTGQVKTTEAFF.

This sequence joins TRBV11-2 and TRBJ2-3; the D gene is possibly TRBD1 (6 bases). V lost 5 bases, J lost 2 bases, and 14 bases lay in between. Germline loops: CDR1 SGHAT, CDR2 FQNNGV. CDR3 length: 15 amino acids. The CDR3 sequence: CASSPGQLNTDTQYF. In DNA, the CDR3 is TGTGCCAGCAGCCCTGGACAGCTTAACACAGATACGCAGTATTTT.

CDR3 sequence reads: CASSRGLQYF. CDR3 sequence (DNA): TGTGCCAGCAGTCGGGGTCTTCAGTACTTC. The chain employs TRBV25-1 and TRBJ2-5; the D gene is possibly TRBD2 (5 bases). The CDR3 covers 10 residues. Trimming pared 5 bases from V and 11 bases from J, leaving 9 bases between. In germline, CDR1 is MGHDK, CDR2 SYGVNS.

Note on this clone: Mismatch with germline at one junction end may stem from a read error. V usage is TRBV2 and J usage is TRBJ1-1, with D unclear. The CDR3 is 11 amino acids. Germline V gene sequence: CDR1 SNHLY, CDR2 FYNNEI. The CDR3 DNA sequence: TGTGCCAGCAGTGAAGCCGGTTCCCTAGACTTT. Its translation: CASSEAGSLDF.

This clone was observed a handful of times. The V gene is TRBV28, the J gene TRBJ1-6, with 7 bases matching TRBD1. This CDR3 contains 14 residues. Trimming removed 7 bases from V and 7 bases from J; junction bases left unmatched: 7. Germline V lookup: CDR1 MDHEN, CDR2 SYDVKM. In DNA, the CDR3 is TGTGCCAGCAAACCCGGACAGGAAAATTCACCCCTCCACTTT. Its protein is CASKPGQENSPLHF. The complete variable domain, with remaining parts taken from reference TRBV28 and TRBJ1-6, reads DVKVTQSSRYLVKRTGEKVFLECVQDMDHENMFWYRQDPGLGLRLIYFSYDVKMKEKGDIPEGYSVSREKKERFSLILESASTNQTSMYLCASKPGQENSPLHFGNGTRLTVT.

This clone was picked up a small number of times. This chain uses TRBV30 with TRBJ1-6; 7 bases are a match to TRBD1. This CDR3 contains 16 residues. The trim removed 2 bases at V and 3 bases at J, leaving 7 bases unmatched. CDR1 is GTSNPN and CDR2 is SVGIG in the germline V gene (reference sequence). CDR3 residues: CAWSPPDRVYNSPLHF. The CDR3 DNA is TGTGCCTGGAGTCCCCCCGACAGGGTCTATAATTCACCCCTCCACTTT.

The rearrangement joins TRBV10-3 to TRBJ1-2; unclear D gene. V dropped 10 bases and J dropped 3 bases, with 9 bases sitting between them. CDR1 is ENHRY and CDR2 is SYGVKD in the germline V gene. CDR3 length: 11 residues. The CDR3 is CASSEDYGYTF. The CDR3 DNA reads as TGTGCCAGCTCAGAAGACTATGGCTACACCTTC.